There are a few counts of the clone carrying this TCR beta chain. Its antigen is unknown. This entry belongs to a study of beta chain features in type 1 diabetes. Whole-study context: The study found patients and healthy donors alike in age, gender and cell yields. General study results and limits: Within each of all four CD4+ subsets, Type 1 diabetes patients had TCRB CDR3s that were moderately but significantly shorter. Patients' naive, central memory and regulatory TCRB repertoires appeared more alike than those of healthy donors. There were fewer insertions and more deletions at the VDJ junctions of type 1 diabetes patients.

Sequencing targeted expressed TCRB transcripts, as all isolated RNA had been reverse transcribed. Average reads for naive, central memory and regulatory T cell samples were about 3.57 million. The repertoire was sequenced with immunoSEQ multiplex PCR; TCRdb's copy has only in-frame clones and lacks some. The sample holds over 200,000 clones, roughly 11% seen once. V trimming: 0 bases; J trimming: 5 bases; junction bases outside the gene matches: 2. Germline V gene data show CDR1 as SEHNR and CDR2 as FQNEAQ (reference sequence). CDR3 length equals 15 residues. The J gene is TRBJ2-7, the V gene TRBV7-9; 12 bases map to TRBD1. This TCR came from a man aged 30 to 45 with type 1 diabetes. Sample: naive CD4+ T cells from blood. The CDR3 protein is CASSLAGQGANEQYF. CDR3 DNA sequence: TGTGCCAGCAGCTTAGCGGGACAGGGGGCCAACGAGCAGTACTTC. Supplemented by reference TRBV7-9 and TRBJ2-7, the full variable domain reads DTGVSQNPRHKITKRGQNVTFRCDPISEHNRLYWYRQTLGQGPEFLTYFQNEAQLEKSRLLSDRFSAERPKGSFSTLEIQRTEQGDSAMYLCASSLAGQGANEQYFGPGTRLTVT.